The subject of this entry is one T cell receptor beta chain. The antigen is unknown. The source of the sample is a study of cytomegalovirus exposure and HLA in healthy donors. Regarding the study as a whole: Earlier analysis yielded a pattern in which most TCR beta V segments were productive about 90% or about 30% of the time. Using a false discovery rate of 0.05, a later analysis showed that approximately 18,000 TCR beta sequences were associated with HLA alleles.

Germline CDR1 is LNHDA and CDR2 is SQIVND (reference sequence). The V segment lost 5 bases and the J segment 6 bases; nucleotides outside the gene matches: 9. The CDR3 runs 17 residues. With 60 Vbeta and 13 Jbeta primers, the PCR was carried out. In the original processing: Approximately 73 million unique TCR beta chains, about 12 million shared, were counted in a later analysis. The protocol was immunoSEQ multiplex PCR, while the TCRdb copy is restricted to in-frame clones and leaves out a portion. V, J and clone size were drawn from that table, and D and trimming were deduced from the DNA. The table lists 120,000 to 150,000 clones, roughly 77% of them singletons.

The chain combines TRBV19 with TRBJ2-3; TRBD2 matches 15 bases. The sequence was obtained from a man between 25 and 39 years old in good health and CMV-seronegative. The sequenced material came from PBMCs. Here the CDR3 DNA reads TGTGCCAGTAGTGACCCGGGACTAGCGGGAGGCAGGGATACGCAGTATTTT. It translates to CASSDPGLAGGRDTQYF.